The 31 T cell receptor beta chains given below trace back to one sample, sequenced in a study of radiotherapy plus CTLA-4 blockade in lung cancer. TCRdb's table, derived via immunoSEQ multiplex PCR, lists solely in-frame clones and lacks some. The sample carries around 85,000 clones, more than 75% recorded once. The specimen was peripheral blood, collected from a patient treated with radiotherapy plus ipilimumab. These receptors all come from a human donor with non-small cell lung cancer who had a partial response to radiotherapy plus ipilimumab.

The chain recombines TRBV29-1 with TRBJ2-3; 9 positions agree with TRBD2. The CDR3 runs 15 residues. CDR1 SQVTM and CDR2 ANQGSEA come from the germline V gene. The trim removed 6 bases at V and 2 bases at J, leaving 9 bases unmatched. CDR3: CSVTRAGGDTDTQYF. The CDR3, as DNA: TGCAGCGTAACTCGAGCGGGAGGTGACACAGATACGCAGTATTTT.

This clone is deemed medium-sized. The rearrangement joins TRBV6-4 to TRBJ2-1; 8 bases agree with TRBD2. CDR1 is MRHNA, CDR2 SNTAGT, per germline. V lost 0 bases and J lost 9; bases outside the gene matches: 7. The CDR3 totals 15 residues. The CDR3 spells CASSDSRGGGSEQFF. The CDR3 DNA reads TGTGCCAGCAGTGACTCAAGGGGCGGGGGGAGTGAGCAGTTCTTC.

The J gene is TRBJ2-3, the V gene TRBV6-6; D gene ambiguous. The germline gives CDR1 MNHNY, CDR2 SVGAGI (reference sequence). The CDR3 length is 14 residues. V gave up 2 bases and J gave up 4 bases, with 10 bases separating them. CDR3 coding DNA: TGTGCCAGCAGTTACAGTGTGAGCGCAGATACGCAGTATTTT. Its protein is CASSYSVSADTQYF.

The V and J genes are TRBV5-1 and TRBJ1-6, with D maybe TRBD1 (6 bases). The CDR3 runs 14 residues. V was pared by 4 bases and J by 7 bases, with 12 bases between. Germline CDR1 and CDR2: SGHRS and YFSETQ. CDR3 sequence (DNA): TGCGCCAGCAGCGGGGGCCACGAGAATTCACCCCTCCACTTT. As protein: CASSGGHENSPLHF.

The chain couples TRBV28 to TRBJ1-2; 7 bases align to TRBD1. The germline gives CDR1 MDHEN, CDR2 SYDVKM. CDR3 length: 13 residues. The J segment lost 10 bases and the V segment lost 6 bases, leaving 11 bases of the junction unmatched. CDR3 loop: CASSVGTGVDYTF. CDR3 coding DNA: TGTGCCAGCAGCGTTGGAACAGGGGTTGACTACACCTTC.

In this sample, this clone turned up once. The chain has TRBV14 and TRBJ1-2, with 7 bases that match TRBD1. Germline CDR1 and CDR2: SGHDN and FVKESK. The CDR3 covers 14 residues. Trimming removed 7 bases from V and 4 bases from J; junction bases left unmatched: 9. For the CDR3, the DNA is TGTGCCAGCACCCAGACCGGGACAGCCTATGGCTACACCTTC. Residues: CASTQTGTAYGYTF.

This sequence joins TRBV6-5 and TRBJ1-1, with 8 bases lining up with TRBD1. The trim removed 2 bases at V and 6 bases at J, leaving 11 bases unmatched. Germline V gene lookup returns CDR1 MNHEY and CDR2 SVGAGI. This CDR3 spans 16 amino acids. CDR3: CASSYATGALGAEAFF. CDR3 DNA: TGTGCCAGCAGTTACGCGACAGGGGCTCTCGGGGCTGAAGCTTTCTTT.

This rearrangement joins TRBV7-9 to TRBJ1-1; a possible D gene is TRBD1 (6 bases). Trimming shortened V by 5 bases and J by 0 bases, and 13 bases separated the two germline ends. The CDR3 is made up of 15 amino acids. Germline loops: CDR1 SEHNR, CDR2 FQNEAQ (reference sequence). As DNA, the CDR3 is TGTGCCAGCAGCGGGGGGGCGATTCTGAACACTGAAGCTTTCTTT. This sequence encodes CASSGGAILNTEAFF.

The chain employs TRBV2 and TRBJ1-2; TRBD1 matches 7 bases. There are 11 residues in the CDR3. Trimming at V came to 6 bases and at J to 7 bases, leaving 2 bases not matched to a gene. Germline loops: CDR1 SNHLY, CDR2 FYNNEI. The CDR3, as DNA: TGTGCCAGCAGAAACAGGGGTGGCTACACCTTC. This translates into CASRNRGGYTF.

This chain uses TRBV28 with TRBJ2-1; TRBD2 matches at 12 bases. J was trimmed by 0 bases and V by 1 base; bases with no gene match: 7. The CDR3 contains 19 residues. CDR1 is MDHEN and CDR2 is SYDVKM in the germline V gene. CDR3 sequence (DNA): TGTGCCAGCAGTTTATCTTTGGGGACTAGCGGGCCCTCCTACAATGAGCAGTTCTTC. This translates into CASSLSLGTSGPSYNEQFF.

The V call is TRBV25-1, the J call TRBJ1-1; the match to TRBD1 covers 8 bases. The CDR3 is 14 residues long. Germline CDR1 reads MGHDK; CDR2 reads SYGVNS. V gave up 6 bases and J gave up 0 bases; unmatched junction bases: 3. The CDR3 spells CASRRTGMNTEAFF. The CDR3 DNA reads as TGTGCCAGCAGACGGACAGGGATGAACACTGAAGCTTTCTTT.

This clone showed up just a few times. This rearrangement joins TRBV7-9 to TRBJ2-3; TRBD1 matches at 7 bases. Trimming at V came to 6 bases and at J to 3 bases, leaving 6 bases not matched to a gene. The germline V gene encodes CDR1 SEHNR and CDR2 FQNEAQ (reference sequence). CDR3 length equals 14 residues. CDR3 sequence reads: CASRSGTDTDTQYF. CDR3 sequence (DNA): TGTGCCAGCAGGTCCGGGACAGATACAGATACGCAGTATTTT.

This clone was picked up one time. The chain is built from TRBV28 and TRBJ2-1; 7 bases fit TRBD2. The V gene end was trimmed by 5 bases and the J gene end by 1 base; junction bases not matched to a gene: 2. The germline CDR1 and CDR2 sequences are MDHEN and SYDVKM. This CDR3 spans 14 amino acids. The CDR3 here is CASSPSGSYNEQFF. As DNA, the CDR3 is TGTGCCAGCAGTCCTAGCGGTTCCTACAATGAGCAGTTCTTC.

J is TRBJ2-1 and V is TRBV6-1; maybe TRBD2 (6 bases). The CDR3 runs to 14 residues. Deletions cut 7 bases from V and 4 bases from J, with 14 bases between. Germline V gene lookup returns CDR1 MNHNS and CDR2 SASEGT. The CDR3 sequence: CASTAAGPYNEQFF. The CDR3 nucleotides read TGTGCCAGCACCGCGGCGGGACCGTACAATGAGCAGTTCTTC.

The rearrangement joins TRBV28 to TRBJ1-6, with TRBD1 identical over 8 bases. V trimming: 9 bases; J trimming: 7 bases; junction bases outside the gene matches: 8. Germline assignment: CDR1 MDHEN and CDR2 SYDVKM. The CDR3 contains 14 residues. Here the CDR3 DNA reads TGTGCCAGTTACAGGGGGGGACACAATTCACCCCTCCACTTT. It yields the protein CASYRGGHNSPLHF.

The V gene is TRBV4-2, the J gene TRBJ2-2; a weak D match, TRBD2 (6 bases). Germline loops: CDR1 LGHNA, CDR2 YNFKEQ. Trimming took 4 bases from V and 6 from J, leaving 21 bases between them. CDR3 size: 17 residues. The chain's CDR3 is CASSPDVSAGRAGELFF. The CDR3 nucleotides are TGTGCCAGCAGCCCGGATGTTTCTGCGGGACGCGCCGGGGAGCTGTTTTTT.

The chain is built from TRBV6-5 and TRBJ2-1, with D tentatively TRBD2 (5 bases). Trimming cost V 8 bases and J 8 bases, with 19 bases left between them. Germline assignment: CDR1 MNHEY and CDR2 SVGAGI. CDR3 size: 14 residues. The DNA for the CDR3 is TGTGCCAGCTCTGGGAAGGCGGGTTGGGATGAGCAGTTCTTC. Translating it yields CASSGKAGWDEQFF.

CDR3 sequence reads: CASATGTSGTQETQYF. The CDR3 DNA reads TGCGCCAGCGCTACCGGGACTAGCGGGACCCAAGAGACCCAGTACTTC. The V and J genes are TRBV10-1 and TRBJ2-5; 13 positions match TRBD2. J was trimmed by 1 base and V by 8 bases; bases with no gene match: 7. The CDR3 contains 16 residues. CDR1 is WNHNN and CDR2 is SYGVQD in the germline V gene (reference sequence).

The chain uses TRBV15 and TRBJ2-2; no clear D. The CDR3 totals 13 residues. Per germline, CDR1 LNHNV and CDR2 YYDKDF (reference sequence). V lost 0 bases and J 5 bases, leaving 4 bases between the germline ends. CDR3 in amino acids: CATSRDLTGELFF. The CDR3 nucleotides read TGTGCCACCAGCAGAGATCTGACCGGGGAGCTGTTTTTT.

V and J are TRBV5-8 and TRBJ2-1; 8 nucleotides line up with TRBD2. Per germline, CDR1 SGHTS and CDR2 YDEGEE. V was pared by 2 bases and J by 8 bases, with 6 bases of the junction left unmatched. The CDR3 spans 14 residues. The CDR3 region is CASSFTRLAYEQFF. The CDR3 DNA sequence: TGTGCCAGCAGCTTCACGAGACTAGCGTATGAGCAGTTCTTC.

The V call is TRBV2, the J call TRBJ1-5; TRBD1 aligns across 7 bases. Germline-derived CDR1 and CDR2 are SNHLY and FYNNEI. The CDR3 is 16 residues long. With 4 bases clipped from V and 1 base from J, the junction kept 7 bases outside the gene matches. CDR3 loop: CASSGRGDGSNQPQHF. In nucleotides, the CDR3 is TGTGCCAGCAGTGGCAGGGGGGATGGGAGCAATCAGCCCCAGCATTTT.

The J gene is TRBJ2-7, the V gene TRBV23-1; a possible D gene is TRBD1 (6 bases). TRBV23-1 is an ORF; its function is uncertain. The CDR3 loop spans 16 amino acids. The V gene lost 0 bases and the J gene lost 0 bases, with 12 bases spanning the gap. CDR3 sequence reads: CASSQSGQGSSYEQYV. Here the CDR3 DNA reads TGCGCCAGCAGTCAATCGGGGCAGGGGAGCTCCTACGAGCAGTACGTC.

The V and J genes are TRBV15 and TRBJ2-1; 11 nucleotides match TRBD2. CDR1 is LNHNV, CDR2 YYDKDF, per germline (reference sequence). The CDR3 is made up of 17 amino acids. The J segment lost 5 bases and the V segment lost 2 bases, leaving 8 bases of the junction unmatched. The CDR3 loop is CATSRLPKLAGDNEQFF. The DNA of the CDR3 is TGTGCCACCAGCAGACTTCCAAAACTAGCGGGAGACAATGAGCAGTTCTTC.

V is TRBV19 and J is TRBJ2-5; 12 bases map to TRBD1. The V gene end was trimmed by 3 bases and the J gene end by 3 bases; junction bases not matched to a gene: 5. This CDR3 is built from 16 residues. CDR1 and CDR2 (germline): LNHDA, SQIVND (reference sequence). The CDR3 region is CASSMGQGASEETQYF. As DNA, the CDR3 is TGTGCCAGTAGTATGGGACAGGGGGCGTCTGAAGAGACCCAGTACTTC.

This chain uses TRBV14 with TRBJ2-5; the match to TRBD1 covers 7 bases. The CDR3 consists of 16 residues. Germline CDR1 is SGHDN and CDR2 is FVKESK. V dropped 3 bases and J dropped 5; count of bases not matched to a gene: 12. Here the CDR3 reads CASSHVGGSVGETQYF. CDR3 in DNA: TGTGCCAGCAGCCATGTAGGGGGCAGTGTCGGGGAGACCCAGTACTTC.

The chain couples TRBV7-9 to TRBJ2-3; 11 nucleotides line up with TRBD2. Germline CDR1 reads SEHNR; CDR2 reads FQNEAQ (reference sequence). J gave up 6 bases and V 5 bases, and 19 bases lay outside the gene matches. CDR3 length equals 19 residues. The chain's CDR3 is CASSPENRKLAGVSDTQYF. In DNA form, the CDR3 reads TGTGCCAGCAGCCCGGAAAATCGTAAACTAGCGGGAGTTTCGGATACGCAGTATTTT.

The chain has TRBV30 and TRBJ2-1, with D possibly being TRBD2 (5 bases). Germline CDR1 reads GTSNPN; CDR2 reads SVGIG (reference sequence). This CDR3 is 14 amino acids long. The V end was cut by 4 bases, the J end by 3 bases, with 13 bases between. CDR3 sequence reads: CAWTVGSVYNEQFF. CDR3 DNA: TGTGCCTGGACCGTAGGGAGCGTCTACAATGAGCAGTTCTTC.

V gene TRBV7-9 combines with J gene TRBJ2-5; the match to TRBD2 covers 10 bases. The closer fit of TRBJ2-7 to the DNA end suggests the J call may be wrong. The germline CDR1 and CDR2 sequences are SEHNR and FQNEAQ (reference sequence). The CDR3 extends over 15 amino acids. The CDR3 sequence: CASSDSGRASREQYF. CDR3 nucleotides: TGTGCCAGCAGCGACAGCGGGAGGGCCTCTCGCGAGCAGTACTTC.

CDR3 DNA: TGTGCGTCGGGGAGGGCGAACACTGAAGCTTTCTTT. Translating it yields CASGRANTEAFF. The rearrangement uses TRBV28 and TRBJ1-1, with no clear D. The CDR3 runs 12 residues. Germline CDR1 MDHEN, CDR2 SYDVKM.

This chain uses TRBV4-1 with TRBJ1-1; 9 positions match TRBD1. Germline loops: CDR1 MGHRA, CDR2 YSYEKL. Trimming at V came to 4 bases and at J to 8 bases, leaving 8 bases not matched to a gene. This CDR3 spans 14 amino acids. The CDR3 here is CASSRTTGGMEAFF. CDR3 nucleotide sequence: TGCGCCAGCAGCCGAACGACAGGGGGTATGGAAGCTTTCTTT.

The genes are TRBV7-2 and TRBJ1-1; D might be TRBD1 (5 bases). CDR3 length: 13 amino acids. CDR1 is SGHTA, CDR2 FQGNSA, per germline. V was shortened by 4 bases and J by 7 bases, with 13 bases between the two germline ends. CDR3 loop: CASSWGLQGEAFF. Here the CDR3 DNA reads TGTGCCAGCAGCTGGGGACTGCAAGGTGAAGCTTTCTTT. The full variable domain, with the rest looked up from reference TRBV7-2 and TRBJ1-1, is GAGVSQSPSNKVTEKGKDVELRCDPISGHTALYWYRQSLGQGLEFLIYFQGNSAPDKSGLPSDRFSAERTGGSVSTLTIQRTQQEDSAVYLCASSWGLQGEAFFGQGTRLTVV.